This T cell receptor (beta chain) was sequenced in a study of cytomegalovirus exposure and HLA in healthy donors. The PCR made use of 60 Vbeta and 13 Jbeta primers. TCRdb's table, derived via immunoSEQ multiplex PCR, lists solely in-frame clones and lacks some. The sample consists of about 170,000 clones, 73% of them appearing once. Regarding this clone: The target antigen is unknown.

Study conclusions and caveats: A list of roughly 160 TCR beta chains associated with cytomegalovirus was given. It was reportedly the case that the classifier diagnosed cytomegalovirus status with high specificity and sensitivity.

The CDR3 has 15 residues. CDR1 and CDR2 (germline): LGHNA, YSLEER. The germline V and J ends were trimmed by 0 bases and 4 bases, with 12 bases remaining between them. Sequenced input: PBMCs. This sequence originates from a woman aged 18 to 35 in good health and CMV-seropositive. This chain connects TRBV4-3 to TRBJ1-2, with D maybe TRBD1 (6 bases). The CDR3 is CASSQDLIQGYGYTF. The CDR3 DNA reads TGCGCCAGCAGCCAAGACCTAATACAGGGCTATGGCTACACCTTC.